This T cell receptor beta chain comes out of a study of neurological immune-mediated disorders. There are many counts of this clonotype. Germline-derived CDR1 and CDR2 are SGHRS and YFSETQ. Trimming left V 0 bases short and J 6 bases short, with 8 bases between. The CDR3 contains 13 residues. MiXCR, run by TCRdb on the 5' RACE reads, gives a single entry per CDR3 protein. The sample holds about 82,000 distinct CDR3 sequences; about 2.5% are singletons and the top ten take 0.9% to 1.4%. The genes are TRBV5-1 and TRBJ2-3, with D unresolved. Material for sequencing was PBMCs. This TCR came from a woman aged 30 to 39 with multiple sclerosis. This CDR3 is CASSLANADTQYF. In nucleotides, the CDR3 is TGCGCCAGCAGCTTGGCCAACGCGGATACGCAGTATTTT.